This T cell receptor beta chain is drawn from a study of resident and recirculating memory T cells in vitiligo. Study-level information: Whole samples, not sorted cells, were homogenized and used for genomic DNA extraction.

To note about this clone: The antigen remains unidentified.

Stability required unchanged lesions during the previous 6 months. Study-wide results and limits: TCR sequences were not conserved across biopsy sites or patients.

The protocol was immunoSEQ multiplex PCR, while the TCRdb copy is restricted to in-frame clones and leaves out a portion. This table has about 76,000 clones, about 91% appearing once. Germline trimming cut 4 bases from V and 1 base from J; bases unmatched to any gene: 3. CDR1 is LGHNT, CDR2 FRNRAP, per germline. This CDR3 comprises 14 residues. The receptor's source is a male donor with vitiligo. V is TRBV12-5 and J is TRBJ2-7; 8 bases agree with TRBD1. Sequenced input: blood. The CDR3 loop is CASGWQGASYEQYF. DNA of the CDR3: TGTGCTAGTGGTTGGCAGGGGGCATCCTACGAGCAGTACTTC.